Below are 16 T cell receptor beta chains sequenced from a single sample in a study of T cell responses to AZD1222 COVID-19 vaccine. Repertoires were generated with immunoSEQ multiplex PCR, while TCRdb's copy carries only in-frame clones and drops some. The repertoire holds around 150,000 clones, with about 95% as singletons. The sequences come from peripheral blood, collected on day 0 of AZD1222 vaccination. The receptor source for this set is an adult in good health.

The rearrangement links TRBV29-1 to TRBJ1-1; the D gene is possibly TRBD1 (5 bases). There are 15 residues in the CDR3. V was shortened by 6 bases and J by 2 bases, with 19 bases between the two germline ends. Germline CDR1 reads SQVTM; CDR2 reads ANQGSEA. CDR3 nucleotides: TGCAGCGTCACCACAAGACAGTCACCTAACACTGAAGCTTTCTTT. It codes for CSVTTRQSPNTEAFF.

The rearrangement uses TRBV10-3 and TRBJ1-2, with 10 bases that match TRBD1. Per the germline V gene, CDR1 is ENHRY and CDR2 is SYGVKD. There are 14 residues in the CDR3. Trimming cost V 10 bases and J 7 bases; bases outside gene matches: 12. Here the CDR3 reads CATGDRQGAGGYTF. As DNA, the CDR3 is TGTGCCACCGGGGATCGACAGGGGGCTGGTGGCTACACCTTC.

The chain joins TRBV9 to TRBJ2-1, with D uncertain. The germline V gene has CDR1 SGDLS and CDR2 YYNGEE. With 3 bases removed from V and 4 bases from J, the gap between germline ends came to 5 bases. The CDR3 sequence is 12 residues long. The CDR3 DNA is TGTGCCAGCAGCGCGCTATACAATGAGCAGTTCTTC. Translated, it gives CASSALYNEQFF. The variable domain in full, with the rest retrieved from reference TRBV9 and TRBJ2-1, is DSGVTQTPKHLITATGQRVTLRCSPRSGDLSVYWYQQSLDQGLQFLIQYYNGEERAKGNILERFSAQQFPDLHSELNLSSLELGDSALYFCASSALYNEQFFGPGTRLTVL.

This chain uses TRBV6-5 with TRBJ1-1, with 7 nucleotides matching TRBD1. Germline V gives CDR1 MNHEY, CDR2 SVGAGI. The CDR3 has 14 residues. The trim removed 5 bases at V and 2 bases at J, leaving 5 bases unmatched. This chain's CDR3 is CASSLQGTNTEAFF. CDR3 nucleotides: TGTGCCAGCAGTCTACAGGGGACCAACACTGAAGCTTTCTTT.

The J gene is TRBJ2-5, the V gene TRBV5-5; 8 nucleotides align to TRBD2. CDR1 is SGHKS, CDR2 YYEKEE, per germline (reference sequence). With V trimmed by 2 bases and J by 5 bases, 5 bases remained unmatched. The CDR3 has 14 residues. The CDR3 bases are TGTGCCAGCAGCTTTGAACTAGCGGTGGAGACCCAGTACTTC. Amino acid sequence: CASSFELAVETQYF.

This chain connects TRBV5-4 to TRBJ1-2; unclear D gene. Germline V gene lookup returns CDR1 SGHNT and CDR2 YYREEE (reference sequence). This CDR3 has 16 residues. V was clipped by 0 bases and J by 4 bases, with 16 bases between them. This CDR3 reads CASSLELGGLGYGYTF. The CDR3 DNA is TGTGCCAGCAGCTTGGAGTTAGGAGGGCTCGGCTATGGCTACACCTTC.

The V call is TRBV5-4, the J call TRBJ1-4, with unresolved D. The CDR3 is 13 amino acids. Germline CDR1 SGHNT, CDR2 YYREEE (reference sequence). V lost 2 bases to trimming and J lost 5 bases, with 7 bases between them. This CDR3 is CASSLKGNEKLFF. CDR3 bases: TGTGCCAGCAGCTTAAAAGGGAATGAAAAACTGTTTTTT.

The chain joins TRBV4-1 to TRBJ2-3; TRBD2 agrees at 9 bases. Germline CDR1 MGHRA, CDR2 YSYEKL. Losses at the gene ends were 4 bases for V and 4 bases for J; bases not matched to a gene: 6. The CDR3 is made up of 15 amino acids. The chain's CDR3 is CASSLPGLASDTQYF. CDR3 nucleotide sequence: TGCGCCAGCAGCCTACCGGGACTAGCTTCAGATACGCAGTATTTT.

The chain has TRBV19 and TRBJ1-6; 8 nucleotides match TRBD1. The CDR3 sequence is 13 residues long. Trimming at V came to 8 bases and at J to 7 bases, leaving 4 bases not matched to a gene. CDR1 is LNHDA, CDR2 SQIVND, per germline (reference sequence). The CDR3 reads CASDRGGNSPLHF. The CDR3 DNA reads TGTGCCAGTGACAGGGGAGGAAATTCACCCCTCCACTTT.

DNA for the CDR3: TGTGCCACTAAACCCCCTAGGAACACTGAAGCTTTCTTT. Translation: CATKPPRNTEAFF. V is TRBV7-2 and J is TRBJ1-1; D gene ambiguous. The CDR3 consists of 13 residues. Trimming took 10 bases from V and 1 from J, leaving 13 bases between them. CDR1 is SGHTA, CDR2 FQGNSA, per germline.

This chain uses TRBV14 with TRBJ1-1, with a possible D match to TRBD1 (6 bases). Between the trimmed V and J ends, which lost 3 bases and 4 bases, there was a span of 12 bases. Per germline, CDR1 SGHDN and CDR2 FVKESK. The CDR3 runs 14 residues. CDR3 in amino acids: CASSQQRGSTEAFF. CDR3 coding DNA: TGTGCCAGCAGCCAGCAAAGGGGGAGCACTGAAGCTTTCTTT.

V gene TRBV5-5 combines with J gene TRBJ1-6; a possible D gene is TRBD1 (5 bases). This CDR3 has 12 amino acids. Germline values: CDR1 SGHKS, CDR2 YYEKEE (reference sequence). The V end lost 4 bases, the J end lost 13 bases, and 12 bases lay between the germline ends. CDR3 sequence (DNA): TGTGCCAGCAGCCTAGGGCAGGGCCCCCTCCACTTT. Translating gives CASSLGQGPLHF. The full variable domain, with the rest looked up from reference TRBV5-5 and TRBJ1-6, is DAGVTQSPTHLIKTRGQQVTLRCSPISGHKSVSWYQQVLGQGPQFIFQYYEKEERGRGNFPDRFSARQFPNYSSELNVNALLLGDSALYLCASSLGQGPLHFGNGTRLTVT.

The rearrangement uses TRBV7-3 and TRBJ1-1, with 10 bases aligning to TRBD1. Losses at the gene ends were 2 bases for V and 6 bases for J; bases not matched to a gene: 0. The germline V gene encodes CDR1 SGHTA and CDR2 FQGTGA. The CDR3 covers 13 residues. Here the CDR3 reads CASSLGTGAEAFF. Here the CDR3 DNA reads TGTGCCAGCAGCTTAGGGACAGGGGCTGAAGCTTTCTTT.

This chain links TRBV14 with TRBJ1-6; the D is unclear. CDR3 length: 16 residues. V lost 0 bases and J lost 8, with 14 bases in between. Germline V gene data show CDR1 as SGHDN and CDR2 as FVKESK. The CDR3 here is CASSQDIMRADSPLHF. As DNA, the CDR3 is TGTGCCAGCAGCCAAGATATAATGAGGGCGGATTCACCCCTCCACTTT.

CDR3 sequence: CASSHPGQGVPQHF. For the CDR3, the DNA is TGTGCCAGTAGTCATCCGGGACAGGGGGTGCCCCAGCATTTT. The rearrangement uses TRBV19 and TRBJ1-5, with 11 bases matching TRBD1. Germline-derived CDR1 and CDR2 are LNHDA and SQIVND (reference sequence). The ends lost 5 bases at V and 9 bases at J; junction bases unmatched: 6. This CDR3 is built from 14 residues.

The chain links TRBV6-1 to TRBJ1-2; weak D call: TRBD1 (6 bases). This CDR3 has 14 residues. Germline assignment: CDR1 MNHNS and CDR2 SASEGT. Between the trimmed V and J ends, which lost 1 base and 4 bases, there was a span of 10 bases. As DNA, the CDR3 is TGTGCCAGCAGTGAAGGGGGACAATTCTATGGCTACACCTTC. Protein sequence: CASSEGGQFYGYTF.